A single sample gave rise to the 28 T cell receptor beta chains below, sequenced in a study of blood T cells in healthy people across ages. Alongside a J-beta primer mix, a sample-barcoded 5' primer served in a second PCR lasting 7 to 11 cycles. TCRdb independently ran MiXCR on the 5' RACE reads; one entry per CDR3 protein. Altogether around 820,000 distinct CDR3 sequences are present, 20% to 25% being singletons, with the ten largest covering 3% to 4.5%. This sample also belongs to another study, concerning T cells of mothers and their children.

Sequenced material: blood. These TCRs come from a boy younger than 18 in good health.

This clonotype appeared a few times. This chain connects TRBV7-9 to TRBJ1-4; 12 bases map to TRBD1. J gave up 10 bases and V 1 base, and 7 bases lay outside the gene matches. From germline, CDR1 is SEHNR and CDR2 FQNEAQ (reference sequence). The length of the CDR3 is 16 residues. CDR3 nucleotide sequence: TGTGCCAGCAGCTTAGGTCCGGGACAGGGGGCGAGAAAACTGTTTTTT. It yields the protein CASSLGPGQGARKLFF.

This chain uses TRBV29-1 with TRBJ1-1; D is unresolved. This CDR3 is 12 amino acids long. With 0 bases removed from V and 5 bases from J, the gap between germline ends came to 7 bases. Per germline, CDR1 SQVTM and CDR2 ANQGSEA. CDR3: CSVEDVGTEAFF. The CDR3 nucleotides are TGCAGCGTTGAAGATGTTGGGACTGAAGCTTTCTTT.

This clonotype was seen a few times. J is TRBJ2-5 and V is TRBV28, with TRBD1 as a possible D gene (6 bases). The V end was cut by 4 bases, the J end by 4 bases, with 16 bases between. This CDR3 has 15 amino acids. Germline CDR1 is MDHEN and CDR2 is SYDVKM. This chain's CDR3 is CASSSKRTVRETQYF. CDR3 sequence (DNA): TGTGCCAGCAGTTCAAAGAGGACAGTTCGAGAGACCCAGTACTTC.

The rearrangement joins TRBV11-2 to TRBJ1-4; 8 bases fit TRBD1. After removal of 1 base from V and 10 bases from J, the junction contained 17 bases not matched to a gene. Germline loops: CDR1 SGHAT, CDR2 FQNNGV. The length of the CDR3 is 18 residues. In DNA, the CDR3 is TGTGCCAGCAGCTTAGTCCCCTCCCGGACAGGGTACGAAGGAAAACTGTTTTTT. Translating gives CASSLVPSRTGYEGKLFF.

J is TRBJ1-2 and V is TRBV3-1; D not resolved. Trimming removed 4 bases from V and 2 bases from J, with 14 bases in between. Germline V gives CDR1 LGHDT, CDR2 YNNKEL (reference sequence). The CDR3 covers 15 residues. Here the CDR3 reads CASSPIGGANYGYTF. The CDR3 region has the DNA TGTGCCAGCAGCCCTATCGGAGGAGCCAACTATGGCTACACCTTC.

The chain links TRBV29-1 to TRBJ2-7; TRBD2 agrees at 13 bases. Unmatched junction bases numbered 3, after V lost 1 base and J lost 3 bases. Looked up from germline, CDR1 is SQVTM and CDR2 is ANQGSEA. This CDR3 contains 15 residues. The DNA of the CDR3 is TGCAGCGTTGAAGTCGGACTAGCGGGAGTCTACGAGCAGTACTTC. Protein sequence: CSVEVGLAGVYEQYF.

This clonotype has a single count. The J gene is TRBJ2-7, the V gene TRBV5-6; D gene uncertain. Deletions cut 3 bases from V and 2 bases from J, with 12 bases between. There are 14 residues in the CDR3. The germline V gene encodes CDR1 SGHDT and CDR2 YYEEEE. The CDR3 loop reads CASSYETVPYEQYF. Written as DNA, the CDR3 is TGTGCCAGCAGCTATGAAACGGTACCCTACGAGCAGTACTTC.

The gene calls are TRBV20-1 and TRBJ2-5; D is possibly TRBD2 (5 bases). The J call could be wrong; TRBJ2-1 is a better fit for the DNA end. Germline V gene lookup returns CDR1 DFQATT and CDR2 SNEGSKA (reference sequence). The CDR3 runs 15 residues. The CDR3, as DNA: TGCAGTGCTAGAGATTTTGGGAGTTTCACCTACGAGCAGTTCTTC. This sequence encodes CSARDFGSFTYEQFF.

The chain recombines TRBV20-1 with TRBJ2-3, with 7 bases lining up with TRBD1. The J segment lost 2 bases and the V segment lost 0 bases, leaving 5 bases of the junction unmatched. Germline lookup yields CDR1 DFQATT and CDR2 SNEGSKA (reference sequence). CDR3 size: 15 residues. The CDR3 DNA reads TGCAGTGCTAGAGATACAGGGGCCTACACAGATACGCAGTATTTT. Translating it yields CSARDTGAYTDTQYF.

This clonotype showed up many times. The chain links TRBV4-3 to TRBJ1-3; D ambiguous. Germline CDR1 reads LGHNA; CDR2 reads YSLEER. The V end was cut by 3 bases, the J end by 8 bases, with 14 bases between. This CDR3 is built from 14 residues. CDR3 DNA sequence: TGCGCCAGCAGCCAGACTCCGAATGGGGACACCATATATTTT. Amino acid sequence: CASSQTPNGDTIYF.

This chain links TRBV27 with TRBJ2-3; TRBD2 agrees at 7 bases. The V and J ends lost 0 bases and 7 bases, in that order; junction bases with no gene match: 4. The CDR3 is 14 residues long. CDR1 is MNHEY, CDR2 SMNVEV, per germline (reference sequence). The CDR3 reads CASSLSGGVNTQYF. CDR3 in DNA: TGTGCCAGCAGTTTATCGGGAGGGGTAAATACGCAGTATTTT.

This clonotype was detected many times. The chain uses TRBV4-3 and TRBJ2-5; D perhaps matches TRBD1 (6 bases). V was pared by 0 bases and J by 4 bases, with 9 bases between. This CDR3 has 14 amino acids. In germline, CDR1 is LGHNA, CDR2 YSLEER. The CDR3 DNA reads as TGCGCCAGCAGCCAAGACAGGGGTCTAGAGACCCAGTACTTC. Amino acid sequence: CASSQDRGLETQYF.

This clonotype was observed at least ten times. This rearrangement joins TRBV7-2 to TRBJ2-5; D not resolved. Trimming took off 8 bases at V and 5 bases at J, with 9 bases between the two ends. Germline CDR1 reads SGHTA; CDR2 reads FQGNSA. The CDR3 is 11 residues long. CDR3 coding DNA: TGTGCCAGCTCCGAGATGGAGACCCAGTACTTC. Residues: CASSEMETQYF.

This clonotype was counted only a few times. The chain joins TRBV29-1 to TRBJ2-7, with TRBD1 identical over 10 bases. The V gene's germline CDR1 is SQVTM and CDR2 ANQGSEA. The CDR3 extends over 14 amino acids. The trim removed 1 base at V and 1 base at J, leaving 1 base unmatched. This CDR3 is CSVEGDRGSYEQYF. DNA for the CDR3: TGCAGCGTTGAAGGGGACAGGGGATCCTACGAGCAGTACTTC.

This clonotype showed up just once. The junction shows a germline mismatch at one end, possibly a read error. V and J are TRBV7-3 and TRBJ2-1, with no clear D. The germline V gene has CDR1 SGHTA and CDR2 FQGTGA. CDR3 length equals 15 residues. CDR3 in DNA: TGTGCCGGCAGCTTAATTGGCAGCTCCTACAATGAGCAGTTCTTC. Its translation: CAGSLIGSSYNEQFF.

V and J are TRBV7-2 and TRBJ2-7; D is perhaps TRBD1 or TRBD2 (5 bases each). From germline, CDR1 is SGHTA and CDR2 FQGNSA. CDR3 length equals 13 residues. The germline V and J ends were trimmed by 5 bases and 6 bases, with 14 bases remaining between them. The CDR3 DNA reads TGTGCCAGCAGCCCGAAGTATGGGGGCGAGCAGTACTTC. Residues: CASSPKYGGEQYF.

This clonotype was observed a handful of times. At one end the junction does not follow the germline gene, possibly because of a read error. This chain connects TRBV7-7 to TRBJ2-5; D might be TRBD1 (5 bases). Germline CDR1 SSHAT, CDR2 FNYEAQ (reference sequence). This CDR3 spans 13 amino acids. CDR3 nucleotide sequence: TGTGCTAGCAGCGTCGGACACGGAGAGACCCAGTACTTC. Amino acid sequence: CASSVGHGETQYF.

This clonotype was counted many times. The genes are TRBV7-9 and TRBJ2-5; a possible D gene is TRBD2 (5 bases). Trimming pared 6 bases from V and 1 base from J, leaving 15 bases between. CDR1 and CDR2 from the germline V gene are SEHNR and FQNEAQ (reference sequence). This CDR3 comprises 15 residues. CDR3 region: CASRPRETSQETQYF. CDR3 bases: TGTGCCAGCAGGCCCCGGGAAACCTCCCAAGAGACCCAGTACTTC.

As regards this clonotype: A read error may account for a junction end that differs from germline. This chain uses TRBV20-1 with TRBJ2-3, with 8 bases fitting TRBD2. Germline loops: CDR1 DFQATT, CDR2 SNEGSKA (reference sequence). CDR3 length: 15 amino acids. CDR3 protein: CSASDTGGPADTQCF. CDR3 in DNA: TGCAGTGCTAGTGATACGGGGGGGCCCGCAGATACGCAGTGTTTT.

A few counts support this clonotype. The DNA of the CDR3 is TGTGCCAGCTCACCACAGGAGGGTACCCAAGAGACCCAGTACTTC. It specifies CASSPQEGTQETQYF. The chain joins TRBV18 to TRBJ2-5; D may be TRBD2 (6 bases). The CDR3 length is 15 residues. Germline V gives CDR1 KGHSH, CDR2 LQKENI. V lost 1 base and J 1 base, leaving 10 bases between the germline ends. The full variable domain, completed using reference TRBV18 and TRBJ2-5, is NAGVMQNPRHLVRRRGQEARLRCSPMKGHSHVYWYRQLPEEGLKFMVYLQKENIIDESGMPKERFSAEFPKEGPSILRIQQVVRGDSAAYFCASSPQEGTQETQYFGPGTRLLVL.

This clonotype was observed a few times. The chain links TRBV24-1 to TRBJ2-4, with D uncertain. Germline V gives CDR1 KGHDR, CDR2 SFDVKD. The CDR3 extends over 15 amino acids. Between the trimmed V and J ends, which lost 5 bases and 4 bases, there was a span of 14 bases. Here the CDR3 DNA reads TGTGCCACCAGTGTGGCAAGGTGGACGAAAAACATTCAGTACTTC. It translates to CATSVARWTKNIQYF.

This clonotype appeared a few times. The rearrangement uses TRBV5-6 and TRBJ2-3; 12 nucleotides agree with TRBD2. Germline values: CDR1 SGHDT, CDR2 YYEEEE. There are 16 residues in the CDR3. The trim removed 0 bases at V and 6 bases at J, leaving 5 bases unmatched. CDR3 in amino acids: CASSLALAGGPDTQYF. CDR3 DNA: TGTGCCAGCAGCTTGGCCCTAGCGGGGGGGCCTGATACGCAGTATTTT. The full variable domain, with the rest looked up from reference TRBV5-6 and TRBJ2-3, is DAGVTQSPTHLIKTRGQQVTLRCSPKSGHDTVSWYQQALGQGPQFIFQYYEEEERQRGNFPDRFSGHQFPNYSSELNVNALLLGDSALYLCASSLALAGGPDTQYFGPGTRLTVL.

The chain's CDR3 is CSVAADYSNQPQHF. For the CDR3, the DNA is TGCAGCGTTGCGGCGGACTATAGCAATCAGCCCCAGCATTTT. The chain couples TRBV29-1 to TRBJ1-5; D ambiguous. Looked up from germline, CDR1 is SQVTM and CDR2 is ANQGSEA. The CDR3 spans 14 residues. V dropped 4 bases and J dropped 0 bases, with 10 bases sitting between them. The whole variable domain, filled in from reference TRBV29-1 and TRBJ1-5, reads SAVISQKPSRDICQRGTSLTIQCQVDSQVTMMFWYRQQPGQSLTLIATANQGSEATYESGFVIDKFPISRPNLTFSTLTVSNMSPEDSSIYLCSVAADYSNQPQHFGDGTRLSIL.

The gene calls are TRBV5-5 and TRBJ2-1, with 9 bases that match TRBD1. The germline gives CDR1 SGHKS, CDR2 YYEKEE (reference sequence). This CDR3 contains 16 residues. V shed 3 bases, J shed 4 bases, and the junction held 8 bases outside the gene matches. The CDR3 here is CASSSSWDRVYNEQFF. The CDR3 nucleotides are TGTGCCAGCAGCTCCTCTTGGGACAGGGTTTACAATGAGCAGTTCTTC. The variable domain in full, with the rest retrieved from reference TRBV5-5 and TRBJ2-1, is DAGVTQSPTHLIKTRGQQVTLRCSPISGHKSVSWYQQVLGQGPQFIFQYYEKEERGRGNFPDRFSARQFPNYSSELNVNALLLGDSALYLCASSSSWDRVYNEQFFGPGTRLTVL.

This clonotype was observed a handful of times. The chain carries TRBV5-5 and TRBJ2-3, with 12 positions matching TRBD2. Germline V gene data show CDR1 as SGHKS and CDR2 as YYEKEE (reference sequence). With V trimmed by 0 bases and J by 6 bases, 2 bases remained unmatched. CDR3 size: 15 residues. CDR3 DNA sequence: TGTGCCAGCAGCTTGGTGCTAGCGGGGGGGGATACGCAGTATTTT. Protein product: CASSLVLAGGDTQYF.

J is TRBJ1-2 and V is TRBV7-3, with a tentative D call TRBD1 (6 bases). CDR1 and CDR2 (germline): SGHTA, FQGTGA. The V end lost 1 base, the J end lost 2 bases, and 11 bases lay between the germline ends. The CDR3 totals 15 residues. The CDR3 DNA reads as TGTGCCAGCAGCTTAAATACGGGGGCGAACTATGGCTACACCTTC. It encodes CASSLNTGANYGYTF.

This clonotype was counted a few times. The junction departs from germline at one end; a sequencing error may be responsible. The gene calls are TRBV7-2 and TRBJ1-4, with D uncertain. CDR1 and CDR2 from the germline V gene are SGHTA and FQGNSA. The CDR3 is 15 amino acids. The CDR3 reads CASSFTGTTNKKLFF. CDR3 DNA: TGTGCCAGCAGCTTTACGGGCACAACTAATAAAAAACTGTTTTTT.

The chain recombines TRBV5-1 with TRBJ2-7; D may correspond to TRBD1 or TRBD2 (5 bases each). This CDR3 is built from 16 residues. Between the trimmed V and J ends, which lost 3 bases and 6 bases, there was a span of 22 bases. Germline lookup yields CDR1 SGHRS and CDR2 YFSETQ. The CDR3: CASSSSTGTTRGEQYF. CDR3 bases: TGCGCCAGCAGCTCTTCCACCGGGACGACACGGGGCGAGCAGTACTTC.